These 6 T cell receptor beta chains share one sample of origin, sequenced in a study of identical twins. Using its own MiXCR run on the 5' RACE reads, TCRdb lists one record per CDR3 protein. The sample yields over 200,000 distinct CDR3 sequences, 5.5% to 7.5% seen once. This sample was also put to use in a study of T cells expressing NK-cell markers.

Sequenced sample: CD8+ T cells sorted from blood. Receptor source: a young woman in good health.

The rearrangement joins TRBV20-1 to TRBJ2-3; D is perhaps TRBD2 (6 bases). The germline V gene encodes CDR1 DFQATT and CDR2 SNEGSKA (reference sequence). This CDR3 has 15 residues. Deletions cut 5 bases from V and 0 bases from J, with 15 bases between. The DNA for the CDR3 is TGCAGTGCTGGGGACTTTCTAACTAGCACAGATACGCAGTATTTT. Protein: CSAGDFLTSTDTQYF.

The sample holds many counts of this clonotype. The rearrangement joins TRBV5-5 to TRBJ2-5; unclear D gene. Trimming stripped 1 base from V and 1 base from J, with 14 bases between. CDR3 length: 16 amino acids. Germline lookup yields CDR1 SGHKS and CDR2 YYEKEE (reference sequence). The CDR3 protein is CASSLYRTDPQETQYF. As DNA, the CDR3 is TGTGCCAGCAGCTTGTATAGAACAGACCCCCAAGAGACCCAGTACTTC.

This clonotype was observed at least ten times. CDR3 loop: CASSLNSDTQYF. In nucleotides, the CDR3 is TGTGCCAGCAGCCTAAACTCAGATACGCAGTATTTT. The rearrangement links TRBV11-2 to TRBJ2-3; no clear D gene. The CDR3 contains 12 residues. V lost 5 bases, J lost 4 bases, and 7 bases lay in between. Germline CDR1 SGHAT, CDR2 FQNNGV.

The table lists this clonotype with a few counts. This chain connects TRBV2 to TRBJ2-7; D gene uncertain. Between the trimmed V and J ends, which lost 3 bases and 2 bases, there was a span of 5 bases. CDR1 and CDR2 from the germline V gene are SNHLY and FYNNEI. This CDR3 is built from 12 residues. CDR3 coding DNA: TGTGCCAGCAGTGAGAGGACCTACGAGCAGTACTTC. This encodes CASSERTYEQYF.

This chain connects TRBV2 to TRBJ2-1; D possibly corresponds to TRBD2 (7 bases). This CDR3 comprises 15 residues. CDR1 is SNHLY, CDR2 FYNNEI, per germline. Trimming cost V 8 bases and J 0 bases, with 14 bases left between them. In DNA, the CDR3 is TGTGCCAGCTTAGGGAGGGGGAGCTCCTACAATGAGCAGTTCTTC. It codes for CASLGRGSSYNEQFF.

There are a few counts of this clonotype. V and J are TRBV21-1 and TRBJ2-5; the DNA was not used to check the table's D call, TRBD2. TRBV21-1 is noted as a pseudogene. There are 15 residues in the CDR3. The CDR3 bases are TGTGCCAGCAGACCTCCCCCCCGACCCCCGAGGACCCAGTACTTC. Encoded protein: CASRPPPRPPRTQYF.